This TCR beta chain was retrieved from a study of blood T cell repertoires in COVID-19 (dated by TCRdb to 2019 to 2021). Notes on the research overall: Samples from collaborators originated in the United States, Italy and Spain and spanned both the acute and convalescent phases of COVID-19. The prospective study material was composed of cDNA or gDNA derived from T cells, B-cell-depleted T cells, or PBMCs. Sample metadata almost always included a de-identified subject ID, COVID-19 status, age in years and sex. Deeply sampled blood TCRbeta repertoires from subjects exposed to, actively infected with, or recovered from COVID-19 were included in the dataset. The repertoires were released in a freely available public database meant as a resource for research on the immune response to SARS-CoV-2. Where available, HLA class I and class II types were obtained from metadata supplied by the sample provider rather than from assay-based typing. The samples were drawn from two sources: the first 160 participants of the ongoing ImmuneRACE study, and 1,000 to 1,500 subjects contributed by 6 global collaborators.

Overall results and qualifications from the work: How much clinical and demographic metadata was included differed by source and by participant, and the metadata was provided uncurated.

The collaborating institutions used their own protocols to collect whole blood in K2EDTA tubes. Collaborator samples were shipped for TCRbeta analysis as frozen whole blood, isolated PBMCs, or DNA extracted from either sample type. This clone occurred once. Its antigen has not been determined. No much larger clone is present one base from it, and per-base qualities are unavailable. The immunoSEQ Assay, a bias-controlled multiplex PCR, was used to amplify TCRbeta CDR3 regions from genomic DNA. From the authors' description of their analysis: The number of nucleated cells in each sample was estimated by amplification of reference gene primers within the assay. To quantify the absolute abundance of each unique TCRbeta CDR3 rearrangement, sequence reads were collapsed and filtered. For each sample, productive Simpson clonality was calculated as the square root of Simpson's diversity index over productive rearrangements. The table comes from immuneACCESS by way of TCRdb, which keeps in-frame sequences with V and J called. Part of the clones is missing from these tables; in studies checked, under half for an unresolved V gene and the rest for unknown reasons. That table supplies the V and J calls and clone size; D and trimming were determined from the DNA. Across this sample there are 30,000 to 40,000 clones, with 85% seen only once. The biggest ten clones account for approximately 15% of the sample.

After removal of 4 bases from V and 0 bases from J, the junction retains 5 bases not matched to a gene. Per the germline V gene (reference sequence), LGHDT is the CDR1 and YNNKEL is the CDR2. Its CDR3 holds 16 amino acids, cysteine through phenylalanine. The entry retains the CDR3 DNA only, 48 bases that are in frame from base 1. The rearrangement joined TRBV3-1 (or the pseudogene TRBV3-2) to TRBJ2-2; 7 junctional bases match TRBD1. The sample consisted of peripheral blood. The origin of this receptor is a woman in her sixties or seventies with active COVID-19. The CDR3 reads CASSRRTGTNTGELFF. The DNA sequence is TGTGCCAGCAGCCGCAGGACAGGAACGAACACCGGGGAGCTGTTTTTT.